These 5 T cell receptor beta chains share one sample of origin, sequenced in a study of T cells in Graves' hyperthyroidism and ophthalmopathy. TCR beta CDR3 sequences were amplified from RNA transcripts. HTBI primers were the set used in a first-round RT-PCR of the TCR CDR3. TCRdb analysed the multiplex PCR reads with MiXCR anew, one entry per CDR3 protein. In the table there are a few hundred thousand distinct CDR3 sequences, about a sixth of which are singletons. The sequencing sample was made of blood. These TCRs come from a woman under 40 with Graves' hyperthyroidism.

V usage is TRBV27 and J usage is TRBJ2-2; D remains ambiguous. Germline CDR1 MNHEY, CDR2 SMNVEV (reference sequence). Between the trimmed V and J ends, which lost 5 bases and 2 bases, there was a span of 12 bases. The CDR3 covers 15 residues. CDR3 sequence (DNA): TGTGCCAGCAGTCGTTGGCAGACTAACACCGGGGAGCTGTTTTTT. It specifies CASSRWQTNTGELFF.

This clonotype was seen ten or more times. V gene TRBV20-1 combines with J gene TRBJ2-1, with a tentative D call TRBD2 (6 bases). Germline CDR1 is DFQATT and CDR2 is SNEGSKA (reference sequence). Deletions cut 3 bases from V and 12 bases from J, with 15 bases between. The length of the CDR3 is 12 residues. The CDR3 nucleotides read TGCAGTGCTAGGTACGGGGGTCGGGTGCAGTTCTTC. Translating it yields CSARYGGRVQFF.

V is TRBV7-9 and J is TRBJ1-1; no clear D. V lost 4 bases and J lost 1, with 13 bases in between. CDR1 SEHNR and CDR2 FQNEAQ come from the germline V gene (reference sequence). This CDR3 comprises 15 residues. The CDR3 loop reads CASSSQTGRNTEAFF. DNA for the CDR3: TGTGCCAGCAGCTCCCAAACTGGTAGGAACACTGAAGCTTTCTTT.

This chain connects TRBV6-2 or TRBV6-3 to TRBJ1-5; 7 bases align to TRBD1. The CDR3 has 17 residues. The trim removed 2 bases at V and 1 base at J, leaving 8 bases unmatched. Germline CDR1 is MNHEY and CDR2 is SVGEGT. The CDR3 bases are TGTGCCAGCAGTTACCCATACAGGGGCCGAAGCAATCAGCCCCAGCATTTT. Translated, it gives CASSYPYRGRSNQPQHF.

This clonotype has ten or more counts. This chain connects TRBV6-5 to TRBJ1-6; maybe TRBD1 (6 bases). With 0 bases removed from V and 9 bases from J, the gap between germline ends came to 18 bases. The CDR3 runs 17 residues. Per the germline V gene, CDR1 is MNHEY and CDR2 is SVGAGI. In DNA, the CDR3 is TGTGCCAGCAGTTACTCGTTTGCGCCAGGGGAAATTTCACCCCTCCACTTT. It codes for CASSYSFAPGEISPLHF.